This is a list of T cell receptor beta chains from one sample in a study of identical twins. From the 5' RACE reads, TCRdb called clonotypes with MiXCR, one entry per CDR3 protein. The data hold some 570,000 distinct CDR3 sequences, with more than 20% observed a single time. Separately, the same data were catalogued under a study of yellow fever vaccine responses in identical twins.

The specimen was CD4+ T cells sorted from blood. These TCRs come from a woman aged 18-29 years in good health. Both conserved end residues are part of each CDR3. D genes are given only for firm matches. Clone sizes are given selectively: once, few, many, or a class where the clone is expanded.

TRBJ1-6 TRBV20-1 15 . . CSARAPTDHNSPLHF TGCAGTGCTAGAGCTCCGACAGACCATAATTCACCCCTCCACTTT
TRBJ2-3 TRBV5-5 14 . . CASSRTVSTDTQYF TGTGCCAGCAGCCGGACGGTCAGCACAGATACGCAGTATTTT
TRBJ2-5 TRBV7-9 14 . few CASSQRGEEETQYF TGTGCCAGCAGCCAACGGGGTGAGGAAGAGACCCAGTACTTC
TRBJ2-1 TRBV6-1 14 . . CASKGGPSYNEQFF TGTGCCAGCAAGGGGGGGCCCTCCTACAATGAGCAGTTCTTC
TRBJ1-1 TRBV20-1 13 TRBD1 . CSISGTANTEAFF TGCAGCATCTCCGGGACAGCCAACACTGAAGCTTTCTTT
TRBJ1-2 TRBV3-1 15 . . CASSQDAGMNYGYTF TGTGCCAGCAGCCAAGATGCGGGGATGAACTATGGCTACACCTTC
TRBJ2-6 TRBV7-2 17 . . CASSKGEGTSGANVLTF TGTGCCAGCAGTAAAGGAGAGGGCACCTCTGGGGCCAACGTCCTGACTTTC
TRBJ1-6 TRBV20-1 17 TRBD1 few CSARAPDRGGSGSPLHF TGCAGTGCTAGAGCCCCGGACAGGGGAGGGAGCGGTTCACCCCTCCACTTT
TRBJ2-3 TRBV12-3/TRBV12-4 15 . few CASSLELPAADTQYF TGTGCCAGCAGTTTAGAGCTACCCGCCGCCGATACGCAGTATTTT
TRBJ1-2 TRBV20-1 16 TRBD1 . CCARGTGNNPIYGYTF TGCTGTGCTAGGGGGACAGGAAACAATCCCATCTATGGCTACACCTTC
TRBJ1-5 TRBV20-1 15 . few CSARESGPGNQPQHF TGCAGTGCTAGAGAGTCAGGGCCAGGCAATCAGCCCCAGCATTTT
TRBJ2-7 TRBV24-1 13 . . CATSTIRGDEQYF TGTGCCACCAGTACGATTCGGGGAGACGAGCAGTACTTC
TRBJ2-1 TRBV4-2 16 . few CASSQRGLPSYNEQFF TGTGCCAGCAGCCAGAGGGGACTTCCCTCCTACAATGAGCAGTTCTTC
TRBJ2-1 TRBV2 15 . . CASIRSSGTNNEQFF TGTGCCAGCATTCGTTCCTCCGGGACGAACAATGAGCAGTTCTTC
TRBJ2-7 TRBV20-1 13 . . CSARDGSRTEQYF TGCAGTGCTAGAGATGGGTCTAGGACCGAGCAGTACTTC
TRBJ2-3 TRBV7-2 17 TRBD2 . CASSLWTSGASTDTQYF TGTGCCAGCAGCTTATGGACTAGCGGGGCGAGCACAGATACGCAGTATTTT
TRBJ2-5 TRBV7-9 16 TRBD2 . CASSLGAGGHQETQYF TGTGCCAGCAGCTTAGGGGCGGGGGGCCATCAAGAGACCCAGTACTTC
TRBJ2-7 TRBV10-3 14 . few CAISKPGESYEQYF TGTGCCATCAGTAAACCGGGAGAGTCCTACGAGCAGTACTTC
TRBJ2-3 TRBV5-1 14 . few CASSLALGTDTQYF TGCGCCAGCAGCTTGGCCCTCGGTACAGATACGCAGTATTTT
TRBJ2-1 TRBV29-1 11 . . CSVETNNEQFF TGCAGCGTTGAGACGAACAATGAGCAGTTCTTC
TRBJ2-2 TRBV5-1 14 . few CASSPDPYTGELFF TGCGCCAGCAGCCCGGACCCGTACACCGGGGAGCTGTTTTTT
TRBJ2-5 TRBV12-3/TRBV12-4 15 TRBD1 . CASSLGDRGLETQYF TGTGCCAGCAGTTTAGGGGACAGGGGGCTTGAGACCCAGTACTTC
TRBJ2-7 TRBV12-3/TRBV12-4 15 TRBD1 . CASSLAGQVLHRQYF TGTGCCAGCAGTTTAGCGGGACAGGTTCTTCACCGACAGTACTTC
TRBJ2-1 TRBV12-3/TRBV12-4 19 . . CASSRGQIIRPLKYNEQFF TGTGCCAGCAGCCGTGGACAGATCATACGCCCCCTAAAATACAATGAGCAGTTCTTC
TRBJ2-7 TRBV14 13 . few CASSLSNRREQYF TGTGCCAGCAGCCTCTCAAATAGGCGCGAGCAGTACTTC
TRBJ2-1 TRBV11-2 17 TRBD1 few CASSSNLPGQGANEQFF TGTGCCAGCAGCTCCAATTTACCGGGACAGGGGGCGAATGAGCAGTTCTTC
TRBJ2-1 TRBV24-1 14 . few CATSDALASPEQFF TGTGCCACCAGTGATGCACTAGCTTCCCCGGAGCAGTTCTTC
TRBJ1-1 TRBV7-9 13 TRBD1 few CASILQGGRGAFF TGTGCCAGCATCCTCCAGGGGGGCAGGGGAGCTTTCTTT
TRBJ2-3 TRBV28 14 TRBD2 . CASSRSGSGDTQYF TGTGCCAGCAGTCGGAGCGGGAGCGGAGATACGCAGTATTTT
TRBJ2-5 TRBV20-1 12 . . CSAGTGQETQYF TGCAGTGCAGGGACGGGGCAAGAGACCCAGTACTTC
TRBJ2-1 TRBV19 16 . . CASTKSSGVSYNEQFF TGTGCCAGTACAAAGTCGTCTGGGGTATCCTACAATGAGCAGTTCTTC
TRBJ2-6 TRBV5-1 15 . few CASSYDRSGANVLTF TGCGCCAGCAGCTACGACAGGTCTGGGGCCAACGTCCTGACTTTC
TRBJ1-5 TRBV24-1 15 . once CATSGGQGAAQPQHF TGTGCCACCAGCGGCGGGCAGGGCGCCGCTCAGCCCCAGCATTTT
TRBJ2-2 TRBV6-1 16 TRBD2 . CASSVLLAGGTGELFF TGTGCCAGCAGTGTTCTCCTAGCGGGAGGGACCGGGGAGCTGTTTTTT
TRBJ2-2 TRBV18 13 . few CASSSPGLGELFF TGTGCCAGCTCATCACCGGGACTCGGGGAGCTGTTTTTT
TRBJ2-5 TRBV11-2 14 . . CASSFPDFTETQYF TGTGCCAGCAGCTTCCCGGACTTTACCGAGACCCAGTACTTC
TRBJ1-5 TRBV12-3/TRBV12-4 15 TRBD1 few CASSRTGLGGQPQHF TGTGCCAGCAGTAGGACAGGCCTCGGCGGACAGCCCCAGCATTTT
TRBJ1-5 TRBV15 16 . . CATSRDQGVGNQPQHF TGTGCCACCAGCAGAGATCAAGGCGTGGGCAATCAGCCCCAGCATTTT
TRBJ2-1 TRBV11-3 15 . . CASSFGKSSYNEQFF TGTGCCAGCAGCTTTGGGAAGAGCTCCTACAATGAGCAGTTCTTC
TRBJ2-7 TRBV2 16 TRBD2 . CASSEKTSGISYEQYF TGTGCCAGCAGCGAGAAGACTAGCGGGATCTCCTACGAGCAGTACTTC
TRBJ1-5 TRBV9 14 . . CASSVDHSNQPQHF TGTGCCAGCAGCGTAGACCATAGCAATCAGCCCCAGCATTTT
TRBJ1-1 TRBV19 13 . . CASSMVTDTEAFF TGTGCCAGTAGTATGGTGACGGACACTGAAGCTTTCTTT
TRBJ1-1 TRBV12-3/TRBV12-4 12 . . CASRAMNTEAFF TGTGCCAGCAGGGCCATGAACACTGAAGCTTTCTTT
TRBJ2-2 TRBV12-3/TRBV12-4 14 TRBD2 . CASSSGTKVGELFF TGTGCCAGCAGTTCCGGGACTAAGGTTGGGGAGCTGTTTTTT
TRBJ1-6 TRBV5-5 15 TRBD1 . CASSRGTGPNSPLHF TGTGCCAGCAGTCGAGGGACAGGCCCCAATTCACCCCTCCACTTT